This T cell receptor beta chain was identified during a study of blood T cell repertoires in COVID-19. Per the original methods: Reference gene primer amplification in the assay estimated nucleated cell counts. TCRdb's copy holds only in-frame clones and misses some; the assay was immunoSEQ multiplex PCR. V and J calls plus clone size are reproduced from that table; the DNA served to infer D and trimming. The repertoire holds 210,000 or so clones, with 81% as singletons. Ages ranged from about 18 to 100 years, with residence in about 24 US areas. Which cohort a participant joined came from the clinical history participants gave. CDR3 size: 14 residues. Deletions cut 6 bases from V and 2 bases from J, with 14 bases between. Germline CDR1 and CDR2: SGHAT and FQNNGV.

The genes are TRBV11-2 and TRBJ2-7; possible D gene TRBD1, 7 bases. The clonotype comes from a woman between 50 and 59 years old with acute COVID-19. Material for sequencing was PBMCs or T cells enriched from blood (not recorded which). CDR3 coding DNA: TGTGCCAGCAGGACTAGGGACAGCGCCTACGAGCAGTACTTC. This sequence encodes CASRTRDSAYEQYF.